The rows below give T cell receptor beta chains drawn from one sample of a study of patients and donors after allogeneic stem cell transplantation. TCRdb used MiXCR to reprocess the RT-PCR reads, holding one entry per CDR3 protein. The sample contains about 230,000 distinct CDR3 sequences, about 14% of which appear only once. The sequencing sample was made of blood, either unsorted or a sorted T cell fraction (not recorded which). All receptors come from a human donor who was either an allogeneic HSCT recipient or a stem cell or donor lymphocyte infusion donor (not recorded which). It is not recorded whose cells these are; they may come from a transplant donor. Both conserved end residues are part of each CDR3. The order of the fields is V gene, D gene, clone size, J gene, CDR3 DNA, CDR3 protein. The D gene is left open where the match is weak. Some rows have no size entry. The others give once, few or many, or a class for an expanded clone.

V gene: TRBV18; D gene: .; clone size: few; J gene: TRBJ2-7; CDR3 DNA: TGTGCCAGCTCACAAATCACAGAAGCTAGTAGGTACGAGCAGTACTTC; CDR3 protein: CASSQITEASRYEQYF
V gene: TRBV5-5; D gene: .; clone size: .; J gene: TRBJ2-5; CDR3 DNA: TGTGCCAGCAGGCAGCAGGTAAACCAAGAGACCCAGTACTTC; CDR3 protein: CASRQQVNQETQYF
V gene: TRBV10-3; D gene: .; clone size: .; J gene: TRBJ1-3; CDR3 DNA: TGTGCCATCAGTGACAGCAACTCTGGAAACACCATATATTTT; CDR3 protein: CAISDSNSGNTIYF
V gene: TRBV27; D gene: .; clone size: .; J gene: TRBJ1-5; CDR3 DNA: TGTGCCAGCAGTTTATTTTTTGGAAATCAGCCCCAGCATTTT; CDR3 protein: CASSLFFGNQPQHF
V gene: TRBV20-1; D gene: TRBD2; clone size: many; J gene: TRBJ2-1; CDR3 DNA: TGCAGTGTCCTAGCGGGGGGCGGGAATGAGCAGTTCTTC; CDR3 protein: CSVLAGGGNEQFF
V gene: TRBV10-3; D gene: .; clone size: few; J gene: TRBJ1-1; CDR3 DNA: TGTGCCATCAGTGTCGGGGGGGAGAACACTGAAGCTTTCTTT; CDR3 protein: CAISVGGENTEAFF
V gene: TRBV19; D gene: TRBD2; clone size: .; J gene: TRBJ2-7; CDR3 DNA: TGTGCCACCCGGTTGGGTAGCGGGAGAACCTACGAGCAGTACTTC; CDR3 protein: CATRLGSGRTYEQYF
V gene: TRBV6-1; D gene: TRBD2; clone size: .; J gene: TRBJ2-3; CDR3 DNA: TGTGCCAGCAGTGAACAGGCGGGAGTAACAGATACGCAGTATTTT; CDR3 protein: CASSEQAGVTDTQYF
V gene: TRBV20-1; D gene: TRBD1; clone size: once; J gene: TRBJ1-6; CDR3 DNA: TGCAGTGCTAGACCAACTACAGGGGATAATTCACCCCTCCACTTT; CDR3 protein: CSARPTTGDNSPLHF
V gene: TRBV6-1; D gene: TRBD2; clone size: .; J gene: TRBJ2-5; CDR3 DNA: TGTGCCAGCAGTGGGGGAAGCGGGAGGGCCCGGGAGACCCAGTACTTC; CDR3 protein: CASSGGSGRARETQYF
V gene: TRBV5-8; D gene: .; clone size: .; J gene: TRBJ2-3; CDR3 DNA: TGTGCCAGCAGCTTGGATCCCAGGGCAGATACGCAGTATTTT; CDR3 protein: CASSLDPRADTQYF
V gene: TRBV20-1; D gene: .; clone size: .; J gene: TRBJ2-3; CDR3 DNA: TGCAGTTTACCGGGACGGTACACAGATACGCAGTATTTT; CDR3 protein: CSLPGRYTDTQYF
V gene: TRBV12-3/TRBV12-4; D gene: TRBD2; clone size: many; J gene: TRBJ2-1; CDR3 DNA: TGTGCCAGCAGGGAGGGACTAGCGGGAAGCGGTGAGCAGTTCTTC; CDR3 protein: CASREGLAGSGEQFF
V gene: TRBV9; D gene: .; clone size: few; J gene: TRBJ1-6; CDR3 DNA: TGTGCCAGCAGCGTCACTCCCCTAAACAGGGATTCACCCCTCCACTTT; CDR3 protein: CASSVTPLNRDSPLHF